This T cell receptor (beta chain) was retrieved from a study of blood T cell repertoires in COVID-19. Study-wide context: Collection of acute and convalescent COVID-19 samples took place in the United States, Italy and Spain. Sources were T cells, B-cell-depleted T cells, or PBMCs; the material itself was cDNA or gDNA.

With respect to this clone: Other nucleotide sequences from this sample produce the same CDR3.

Trimming took off 4 bases at V and 3 bases at J, with 4 bases between the two ends. Germline CDR1 reads MGHDK; CDR2 reads SYGVNS. The CDR3 totals 12 residues. Original handling: Amplification of reference gene primers was used by the study to estimate nucleated cell counts. Only in-frame clones appear in the TCRdb table, and some are missing; sequencing was by immunoSEQ multiplex PCR. For V, J and clone size, that table is used; D and trimming come from the DNA. The data show about 51,000 clones, roughly 88% seen once. Material for sequencing was peripheral blood. The TCR was taken from a man aged 50 to 59 with active COVID-19. The rearrangement joins TRBV25-1 to TRBJ1-3; no clear D gene. The CDR3 DNA sequence: TGTGCCAGCAGTGCGAGTGGAAACACCATATATTTT. This translates into CASSASGNTIYF.